These 29 T cell receptor beta chains were sequenced from one sample in a study of blood T cell repertoires in COVID-19. Profiled with immunoSEQ multiplex PCR; TCRdb holds only in-frame clones, not every one. The sample records around 320,000 clones, 88% being singletons. The source material was peripheral blood. These receptors originate from a woman aged 25 to 39 who had recovered from COVID-19.

This chain joins TRBV6-5 and TRBJ2-5; TRBD1 is a possible D gene (5 bases). CDR3 length equals 13 residues. Between the trimmed V and J ends, which lost 4 bases and 5 bases, there was a span of 11 bases. The germline V gene has CDR1 MNHEY and CDR2 SVGAGI. CDR3 nucleotide sequence: TGTGCCAGCAGTTTGACAGCACCGGAGACCCAGTACTTC. This translates into CASSLTAPETQYF.

The chain carries TRBV15 and TRBJ1-1; D unclear. Germline loops: CDR1 LNHNV, CDR2 YYDKDF (reference sequence). The CDR3 is made up of 13 amino acids. The ends were cut back, 0 bases at V and 4 bases at J, with 6 bases in the middle. The CDR3 loop reads CATSREGSTEAFF. As DNA, the CDR3 is TGTGCCACCAGCAGAGAGGGGAGCACTGAAGCTTTCTTT.

The V call is TRBV27, the J call TRBJ2-2; D may be TRBD1 (5 bases). Trimming removed 5 bases at V and 1 base at J, with 17 bases between. The CDR3 totals 17 residues. The germline V gene encodes CDR1 MNHEY and CDR2 SMNVEV (reference sequence). As DNA, the CDR3 is TGTGCCAGCAGTCCCCGGGCAGGGCTAAGGAACACCGGGGAGCTGTTTTTT. Protein product: CASSPRAGLRNTGELFF.

This chain connects TRBV28 to TRBJ1-5; the match to TRBD1 covers 10 bases. The CDR3 contains 16 residues. Trimming took 3 bases from V and 4 from J; bases not matched to a gene: 6. Germline-derived CDR1 and CDR2 are MDHEN and SYDVKM. CDR3 protein: CASSFPGTGANQPQHF. CDR3 nucleotide sequence: TGTGCCAGCAGTTTCCCCGGGACAGGGGCAAATCAGCCCCAGCATTTT.

The chain carries TRBV5-6 and TRBJ1-2; 7 bases match TRBD1. The CDR3 spans 13 residues. Germline-derived CDR1 and CDR2 are SGHDT and YYEEEE. The V segment lost 5 bases and the J segment 7 bases; nucleotides outside the gene matches: 8. CDR3 protein: CASRGQFAAGYTF. The CDR3 DNA is TGTGCCAGCAGGGGACAGTTCGCAGCTGGCTACACCTTC.

This clone appeared once. The V call is TRBV24-1, the J call TRBJ1-2, with 8 bases that match TRBD1. Germline-derived CDR1 and CDR2 are KGHDR and SFDVKD. This CDR3 is 12 amino acids long. The ends lost 10 bases at V and 1 base at J; junction bases unmatched: 1. Written as DNA, the CDR3 is TGTGCCACACAGGGGGGTAACTATGGCTACACCTTC. It encodes CATQGGNYGYTF.

The V and J genes are TRBV28 and TRBJ2-1; 15 positions match TRBD2. The CDR3 is 15 amino acids. V was pared by 6 bases and J by 5 bases, with 2 bases of the junction left unmatched. CDR1 is MDHEN, CDR2 SYDVKM, per germline. The CDR3 region has the DNA TGTGCCAGCAGCCGGACTAGCGGGGGGGACAATGAGCAGTTCTTC. This sequence encodes CASSRTSGGDNEQFF. Full variable domain (rest looked up from reference TRBV28 and TRBJ2-1): DVKVTQSSRYLVKRTGEKVFLECVQDMDHENMFWYRQDPGLGLRLIYFSYDVKMKEKGDIPEGYSVSREKKERFSLILESASTNQTSMYLCASSRTSGGDNEQFFGPGTRLTVL.

The CDR3 coding sequence is TGTGCCAGTAGTTCTACAGGGGGAGCGAACACTGAAGCTTTCTTT. This sequence encodes CASSSTGGANTEAFF. The chain has TRBV19 and TRBJ1-1, with 8 bases lining up with TRBD1. CDR1 is LNHDA and CDR2 is SQIVND in the germline V gene (reference sequence). V was clipped by 5 bases and J by 1 base; unmatched bases: 6. The CDR3 consists of 15 residues.

The gene calls are TRBV20-1 and TRBJ1-1; no clear D gene. The germline gives CDR1 DFQATT, CDR2 SNEGSKA (reference sequence). The CDR3 spans 16 residues. The V gene lost 3 bases and the J gene lost 2 bases, with 19 bases spanning the gap. CDR3 region: CSASYGRNTQNTEAFF. In DNA, the CDR3 is TGCAGTGCTAGTTACGGGAGGAACACCCAAAACACTGAAGCTTTCTTT.

In its sample, this clone was seen once. The rearrangement links TRBV7-2 to TRBJ2-7; TRBD2 aligns across 7 bases. The CDR3 runs to 13 residues. The V gene end was trimmed by 5 bases and the J gene end by 0 bases; junction bases not matched to a gene: 1. CDR1 and CDR2 from the germline V gene are SGHTA and FQGNSA. The CDR3 bases are TGTGCCAGCAGCCCGGGAGGCTCCTACGAGCAGTACTTC. It codes for CASSPGGSYEQYF.

This clone was observed a few times. This sequence joins TRBV2 and TRBJ2-1; 7 nucleotides align to TRBD1. The germline gives CDR1 SNHLY, CDR2 FYNNEI. The CDR3 spans 14 residues. Trimming took 2 bases from V and 6 from J; bases not matched to a gene: 4. Here the CDR3 reads CASSEQGVGNEQFF. In nucleotides, the CDR3 is TGTGCCAGCAGTGAACAGGGGGTTGGCAATGAGCAGTTCTTC.

The V and J genes are TRBV18 and TRBJ2-1; D is ambiguous. Germline CDR1 KGHSH, CDR2 LQKENI. Deletions cut 0 bases from V and 8 bases from J, with 5 bases between. The CDR3 loop spans 12 amino acids. CDR3 protein: CASSPPAYEQFF. CDR3 DNA sequence: TGTGCCAGCTCACCACCGGCTTATGAGCAGTTCTTC.

The count of this clone is one. The chain combines TRBV3-1 (or the pseudogene TRBV3-2) with TRBJ1-2; a weak D match, TRBD1 (5 bases). Trimming removed 1 base from V and 8 bases from J, with 14 bases in between. Per the germline V gene, CDR1 is LGHDT and CDR2 is YNNKEL (reference sequence). The CDR3 consists of 14 residues. The CDR3 bases are TGTGCCAGCAGCCAAGCAGGGATTACCCCCGGCTACACCTTC. Translation: CASSQAGITPGYTF.

The chain has TRBV10-1 and TRBJ1-3; 10 bases agree with TRBD1. From germline, CDR1 is WNHNN and CDR2 SYGVQD (reference sequence). The junction had 10 bases not matched to a gene; V was cut back by 11 bases and J by 0 bases. This CDR3 comprises 16 residues. CDR3 amino acids: CAPNPGTGDSGNTIYF. CDR3 sequence (DNA): TGCGCCCCCAACCCCGGGACAGGGGACTCTGGAAACACCATATATTTT.

A remark on this clone: This sample includes further DNA sequences coding for the same CDR3. This chain joins TRBV4-1 and TRBJ1-1; the D gene is possibly TRBD1 (5 bases). The CDR3 runs 13 residues. Trimming removed 0 bases at V and 3 bases at J, with 5 bases between. Germline CDR1 MGHRA, CDR2 YSYEKL. CDR3 DNA sequence: TGCGCCAGCAGCCAAGACAGGGACACTGAAGCTTTCTTT. As protein: CASSQDRDTEAFF.

In the case of this clone: In the same sample, other DNA sequences code for this CDR3. The chain recombines TRBV24-1 with TRBJ2-5, with 8 bases aligning to TRBD1. The V gene's germline CDR1 is KGHDR and CDR2 SFDVKD. The J segment lost 4 bases and the V segment lost 1 base, leaving 1 base of the junction unmatched. The CDR3 is 14 amino acids. The CDR3 loop is CATSDLGQGETQYF. The DNA of the CDR3 is TGTGCCACCAGTGATTTAGGACAGGGAGAGACCCAGTACTTC.

J is TRBJ1-4 and V is TRBV28, with a weak D call TRBD1 (5 bases). CDR3 size: 15 residues. Germline assignment: CDR1 MDHEN and CDR2 SYDVKM. V was trimmed by 5 bases and J by 4 bases, leaving 14 bases between them. CDR3 sequence reads: CASSSGGLVNEKLFF. The CDR3 DNA reads as TGTGCCAGCAGTAGCGGGGGGTTGGTTAATGAAAAACTGTTTTTT.

The chain links TRBV5-1 to TRBJ2-3; 7 nucleotides align to TRBD2. The CDR3 has 16 residues. V was pared by 1 base and J by 4 bases, with 9 bases of the junction left unmatched. Germline CDR1 is SGHRS and CDR2 is YFSETQ. In nucleotides, the CDR3 is TGCGCCAGCAGCTTGCGAAGCGGGGAGGGTTCAGATACGCAGTATTTT. This translates into CASSLRSGEGSDTQYF. Full variable domain (missing parts from reference TRBV5-1 and TRBJ2-3): KAGVTQTPRYLIKTRGQQVTLSCSPISGHRSVSWYQQTPGQGLQFLFEYFSETQRNKGNFPGRFSGRQFSNSRSEMNVSTLELGDSALYLCASSLRSGEGSDTQYFGPGTRLTVL.

This chain connects TRBV29-1 to TRBJ2-3; D is perhaps TRBD1 (6 bases). Trimming shortened V by 1 base and J by 0 bases, and 14 bases separated the two germline ends. The CDR3 is 16 amino acids. Germline V lookup: CDR1 SQVTM, CDR2 ANQGSEA. The CDR3: CSVEGEKGGSTDTQYF. The CDR3 bases are TGCAGCGTTGAAGGAGAGAAAGGGGGAAGCACAGATACGCAGTATTTT.

This clone was picked up one time. This chain connects TRBV5-1 to TRBJ2-1; D is possibly TRBD2 (5 bases). The CDR3 is 15 amino acids. CDR1 and CDR2 (germline): SGHRS, YFSETQ. Trimming shortened V by 4 bases and J by 5 bases, and 16 bases separated the two germline ends. The CDR3 region is CASSPSRLADNEQFF. The CDR3 DNA reads TGCGCCAGCAGCCCCAGTCGGCTAGCAGACAATGAGCAGTTCTTC.

Note on this clone: A read error may produce the germline difference seen at one junction end. The chain recombines TRBV18 with TRBJ1-4, with a tentative D call TRBD1 (6 bases). Looked up from germline, CDR1 is KGHSH and CDR2 is LQKENI. The length of the CDR3 is 15 residues. CDR3 bases: TGTGCCAGCTCACCGGTGGACAGAGCAAATGTAAAACTGTTTTTT. Amino acid sequence: CASSPVDRANVKLFF.

This clone has a single count. The V gene is TRBV5-1, the J gene TRBJ2-3, with D perhaps TRBD1 (6 bases). The CDR3 has 14 residues. From germline, CDR1 is SGHRS and CDR2 YFSETQ. Deletions cut 4 bases from V and 0 bases from J, with 9 bases between. CDR3 sequence reads: CASSQGTSTDTQYF. The CDR3 coding sequence is TGCGCCAGCAGCCAGGGGACAAGCACAGATACGCAGTATTTT.

This clone is a singleton in its sample. The V call is TRBV19, the J call TRBJ2-1, with D maybe TRBD2 (7 bases). Trimming removed 4 bases at V and 7 bases at J, with 26 bases between. The germline gives CDR1 LNHDA, CDR2 SQIVND (reference sequence). The length of the CDR3 is 18 residues. DNA for the CDR3: TGTGCCAGTAGTAACTCCTTACGGGGGGCGCTTATTAATAATGAGCAGTTCTTC. It specifies CASSNSLRGALINNEQFF.

This rearrangement joins TRBV15 to TRBJ2-3, with 7 bases aligning to TRBD2. V shed 1 base and J 4 bases; nucleotides not matched to a gene: 11. Per germline, CDR1 LNHNV and CDR2 YYDKDF (reference sequence). The CDR3 consists of 17 residues. The CDR3 coding sequence is TGTGCCACCAGCAGAGGCGGTGGCGGGGGTTTGTCAGATACGCAGTATTTT. It encodes CATSRGGGGGLSDTQYF.

This sequence joins TRBV4-1 and TRBJ2-7, with 7 bases aligning to TRBD1. The ends lost 1 base at V and 0 bases at J; junction bases unmatched: 3. This CDR3 has 15 residues. Germline V CDR1 and CDR2: MGHRA, YSYEKL. CDR3 nucleotide sequence: TGCGCCAGCAGCCAAGGGGGACAGACCTCCTACGAGCAGTACTTC. Translation: CASSQGGQTSYEQYF.

The chain links TRBV27 to TRBJ2-7; 12 nucleotides line up with TRBD2. Germline trimming cut 5 bases from V and 4 bases from J; bases unmatched to any gene: 6. The V gene's germline CDR1 is MNHEY and CDR2 SMNVEV (reference sequence). The CDR3 spans 15 residues. CDR3 DNA: TGTGCCAGCAGTCAAGGACTAGCGGGGAAGTACGAGCAGTACTTC. It yields the protein CASSQGLAGKYEQYF.

The chain has TRBV15 and TRBJ2-1; 10 bases are a match to TRBD2. The CDR3 extends over 16 amino acids. Losses at the gene ends were 1 base for V and 6 bases for J; bases not matched to a gene: 6. CDR1 is LNHNV, CDR2 YYDKDF, per germline (reference sequence). The CDR3 is CATSRAASGGTNEQFF. Written as DNA, the CDR3 is TGTGCCACCAGCAGAGCCGCTAGCGGGGGTACCAATGAGCAGTTCTTC.

The chain employs TRBV20-1 and TRBJ2-3, with TRBD2 matching 7 bases. V trimming: 3 bases; J trimming: 4 bases; junction bases outside the gene matches: 7. Germline lookup yields CDR1 DFQATT and CDR2 SNEGSKA (reference sequence). The CDR3 is made up of 14 amino acids. The CDR3 bases are TGCAGTGCTAGTGTGCGGGGGAGACCAGATACGCAGTATTTT. Its translation is CSASVRGRPDTQYF.

Here the CDR3 DNA reads TGTGCCAGCAGCGTAGGGGGGCTGTCTGAAGCTTTCTTT. This codes for CASSVGGLSEAFF. This rearrangement joins TRBV9 to TRBJ1-1; the D gene is possibly TRBD1 (6 bases). V was shortened by 0 bases and J by 6 bases, with 9 bases between the two germline ends. CDR1 and CDR2 from the germline V gene are SGDLS and YYNGEE. CDR3 size: 13 residues.